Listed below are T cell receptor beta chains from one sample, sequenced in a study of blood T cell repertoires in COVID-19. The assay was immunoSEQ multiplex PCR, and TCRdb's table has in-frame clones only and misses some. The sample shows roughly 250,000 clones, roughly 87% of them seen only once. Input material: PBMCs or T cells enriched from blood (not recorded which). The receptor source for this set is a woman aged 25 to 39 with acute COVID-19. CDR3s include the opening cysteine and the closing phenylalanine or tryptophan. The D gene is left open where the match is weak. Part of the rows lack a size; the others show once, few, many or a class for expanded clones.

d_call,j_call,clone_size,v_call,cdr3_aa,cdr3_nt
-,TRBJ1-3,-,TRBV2,CASTLAGNSGNTIYF,TGTGCCAGCACCTTGGCGGGGAACTCTGGAAACACCATATATTTT
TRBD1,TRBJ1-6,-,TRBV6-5,CASRLEGAHNSPLHF,TGTGCCAGCAGATTGGAGGGGGCCCATAATTCACCCCTCCACTTT
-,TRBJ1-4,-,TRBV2,CASSPEGATNEKLFF,TGTGCCAGCAGTCCCGAAGGGGCAACTAATGAAAAACTGTTTTTT
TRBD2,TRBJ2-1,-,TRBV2,CASTIPGLAGDLQFF,TGTGCCAGCACCATCCCGGGACTAGCGGGGGATTTGCAGTTCTTC
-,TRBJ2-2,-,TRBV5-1,CASSPPGGVGTGELFF,TGCGCCAGCAGCCCCCCGGGGGGCGTCGGTACCGGGGAGCTGTTTTTT
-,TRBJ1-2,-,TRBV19,CASRTEDGYTF,TGTGCAAGTAGGACAGAAGATGGCTACACCTTC
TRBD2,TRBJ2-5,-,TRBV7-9,CASSLRDYKETQYF,TGTGCCAGCAGCTTGAGGGACTACAAAGAGACCCAGTACTTC
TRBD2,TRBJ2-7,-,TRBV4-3,CASSPRTSGYEQYF,TGCGCCAGCAGCCCACGGACTAGCGGCTACGAGCAGTACTTC
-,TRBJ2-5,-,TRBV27,CASSLYRQETQYF,TGTGCCAGCAGTTTGTACAGGCAAGAGACCCAGTACTTC
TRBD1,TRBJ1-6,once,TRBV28,CASSQPTGGNSPLHF,TGTGCCAGCAGTCAGCCGACAGGGGGGAATTCACCCCTCCACTTT
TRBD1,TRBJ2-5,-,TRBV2,CASSGYGTGRETQYF,TGTGCCAGCAGCGGATATGGGACAGGGCGAGAGACCCAGTACTTC
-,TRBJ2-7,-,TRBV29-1,CSVDYGGSYEQYF,TGCAGCGTTGATTATGGAGGCTCCTACGAGCAGTACTTC
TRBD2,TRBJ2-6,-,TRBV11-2,CASSPYSGGLRGANVLTF,TGTGCCAGCAGCCCGTACAGCGGGGGGCTCAGGGGGGCCAACGTCCTGACTTTC
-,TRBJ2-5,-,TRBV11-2,CASSWGVGGETQYF,TGTGCCAGCAGCTGGGGCGTCGGGGGAGAGACCCAGTACTTC
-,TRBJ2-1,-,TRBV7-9,CASSSPGGYNEQFF,TGTGCCAGCAGCTCCCCCGGGGGCTACAATGAGCAGTTCTTC
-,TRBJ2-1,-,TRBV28,CASSSGAGANFGTYNEQFF,TGTGCCAGCAGTTCGGGGGCGGGGGCAAATTTCGGGACTTATAATGAGCAGTTCTTC
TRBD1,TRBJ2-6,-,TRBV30,CAWVKDRAVSGANVLTF,TGTGCCTGGGTAAAGGACAGGGCGGTTTCTGGGGCCAACGTCCTGACTTTC
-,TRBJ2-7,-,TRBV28,CASSLRADLRNEQYF,TGTGCCAGCAGTTTGAGGGCGGACTTAAGGAACGAGCAGTACTTC
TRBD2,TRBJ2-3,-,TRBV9,CASSVDVGGGEDTQYF,TGTGCCAGCAGCGTAGACGTAGGCGGGGGGGAAGATACGCAGTATTTT
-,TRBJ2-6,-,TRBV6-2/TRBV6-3,CASSPQGSGANVLTF,TGTGCCAGCAGCCCCCAGGGTTCTGGGGCCAACGTCCTGACTTTC
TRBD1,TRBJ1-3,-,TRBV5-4,CASSLVGTGLSGNTIYF,TGTGCCAGCAGCTTGGTAGGGACAGGCCTCTCTGGAAACACCATATATTTT
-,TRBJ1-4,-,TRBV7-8,CASSLGGAGTNEKLFF,TGTGCCAGCAGCTTAGGCGGCGCGGGAACTAATGAAAAACTGTTTTTT
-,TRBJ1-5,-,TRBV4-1,CASSLQGSSQPQHF,TGCGCCAGCAGCCTCCAGGGGAGTAGTCAGCCCCAGCATTTT
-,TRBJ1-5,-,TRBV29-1,CSVGGADQPQHF,TGCAGCGTTGGGGGCGCGGATCAGCCCCAGCATTTT